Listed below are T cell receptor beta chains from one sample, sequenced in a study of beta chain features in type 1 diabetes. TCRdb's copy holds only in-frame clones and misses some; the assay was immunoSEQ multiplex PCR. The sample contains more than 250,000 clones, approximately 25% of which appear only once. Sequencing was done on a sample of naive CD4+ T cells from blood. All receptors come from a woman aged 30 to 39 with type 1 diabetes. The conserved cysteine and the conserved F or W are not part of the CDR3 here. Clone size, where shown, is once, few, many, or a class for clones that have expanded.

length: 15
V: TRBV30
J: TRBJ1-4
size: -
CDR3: AWSPISGLAHNEKLF

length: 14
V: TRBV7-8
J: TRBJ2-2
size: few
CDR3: ASSLPRWRPTGELF

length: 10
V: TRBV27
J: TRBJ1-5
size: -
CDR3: ASTPLCQPQH

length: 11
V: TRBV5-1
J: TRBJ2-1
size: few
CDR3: ASSLVSNNEQF

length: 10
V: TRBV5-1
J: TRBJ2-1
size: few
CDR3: ASSLLDNEQF

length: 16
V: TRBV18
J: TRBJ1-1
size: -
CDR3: ASSPSIGQGAQNTEAF

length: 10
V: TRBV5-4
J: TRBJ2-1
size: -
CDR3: ATTKQGNEQF

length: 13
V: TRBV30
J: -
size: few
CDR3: AWSDDQDRGPEQY

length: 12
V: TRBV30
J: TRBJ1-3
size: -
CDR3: AWTTTGVGNTIY

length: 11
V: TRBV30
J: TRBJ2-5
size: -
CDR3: AWSEGLGETQY

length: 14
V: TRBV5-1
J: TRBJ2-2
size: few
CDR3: ASSSGQGASTGELF

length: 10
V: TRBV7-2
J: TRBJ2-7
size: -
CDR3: ASSLEGLQQY

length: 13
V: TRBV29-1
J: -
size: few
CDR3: SVAGRRPGPYEQY

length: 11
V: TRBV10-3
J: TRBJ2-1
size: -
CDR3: AINGGRGNEQF

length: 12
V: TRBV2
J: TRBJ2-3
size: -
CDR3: ASSVQQVTDTQY

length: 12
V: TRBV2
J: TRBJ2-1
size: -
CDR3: ASSALSSYNEQF

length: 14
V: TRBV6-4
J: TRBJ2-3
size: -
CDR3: ASSDRGSGSVDTQY

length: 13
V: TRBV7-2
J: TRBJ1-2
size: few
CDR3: ASKQAGTVIYGYT

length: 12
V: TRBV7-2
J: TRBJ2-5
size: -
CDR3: ASSLRVSQETQY

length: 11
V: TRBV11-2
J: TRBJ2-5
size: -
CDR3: ASSSVSGETQY

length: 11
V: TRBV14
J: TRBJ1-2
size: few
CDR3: ASSRIANYGYT

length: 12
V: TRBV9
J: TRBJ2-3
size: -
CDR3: ASSKRGEADTQY

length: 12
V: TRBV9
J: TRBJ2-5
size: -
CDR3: ASSVGPGGETQY

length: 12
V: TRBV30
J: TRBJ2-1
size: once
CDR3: AWSRGENYNEQF

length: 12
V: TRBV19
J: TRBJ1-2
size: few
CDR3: ASSRGLQNYGYT

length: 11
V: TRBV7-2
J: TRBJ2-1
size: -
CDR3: ASSLRLAGEQF

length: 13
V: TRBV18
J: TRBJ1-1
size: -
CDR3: ASSPSTAMNTEAF

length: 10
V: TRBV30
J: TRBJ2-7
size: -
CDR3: AWSVGAAEQY

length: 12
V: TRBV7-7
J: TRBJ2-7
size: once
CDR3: ASSLEQGAYEQY

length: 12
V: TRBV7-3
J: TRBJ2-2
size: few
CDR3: ASSLQENTGELF

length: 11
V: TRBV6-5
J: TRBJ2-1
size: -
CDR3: ASSYSRWNEQF

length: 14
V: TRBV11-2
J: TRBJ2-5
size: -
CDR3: ASSLVRGALGETQY

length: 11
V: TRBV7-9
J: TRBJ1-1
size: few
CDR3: ASSWGEDTEAF

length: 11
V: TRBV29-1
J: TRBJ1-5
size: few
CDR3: SSRQGDNQPQH

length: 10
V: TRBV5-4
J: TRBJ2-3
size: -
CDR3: ASQRGTDTQY

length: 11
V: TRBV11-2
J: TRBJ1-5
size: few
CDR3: ASSLSGYQPQH

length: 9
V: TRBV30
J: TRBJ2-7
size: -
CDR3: AWGAFYEQY

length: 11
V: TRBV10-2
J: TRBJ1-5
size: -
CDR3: ASTPRGDQPQH

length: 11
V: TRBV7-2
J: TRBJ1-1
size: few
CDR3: ASGDGGDTEAF

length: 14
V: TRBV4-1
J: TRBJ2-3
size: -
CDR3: ASTLGLAGVADTQY

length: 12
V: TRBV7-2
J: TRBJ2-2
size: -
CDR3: ASSLNSGSGELF

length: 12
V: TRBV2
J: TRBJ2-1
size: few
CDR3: ASKTSARFNEQF

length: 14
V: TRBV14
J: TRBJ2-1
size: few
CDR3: ASSQDSGSLFNEQF

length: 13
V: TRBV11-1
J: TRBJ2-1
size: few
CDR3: ASSHALPGRGEQF

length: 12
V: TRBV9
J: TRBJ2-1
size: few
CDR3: ASSVRREVNEQF

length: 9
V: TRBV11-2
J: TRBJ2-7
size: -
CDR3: ASSFHYEQY

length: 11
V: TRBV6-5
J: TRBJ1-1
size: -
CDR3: AIRDRTNTEAF

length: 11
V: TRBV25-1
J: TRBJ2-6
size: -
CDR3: ASSVTGANVLT

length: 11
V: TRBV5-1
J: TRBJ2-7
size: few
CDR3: ASSLEWTNEQY

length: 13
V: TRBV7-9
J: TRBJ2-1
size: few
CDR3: ASSELAGSYNEQF

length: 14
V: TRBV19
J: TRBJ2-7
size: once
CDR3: ASSISPLAGKGEQY

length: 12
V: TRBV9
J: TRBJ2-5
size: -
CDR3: ASSPGTSGETQY

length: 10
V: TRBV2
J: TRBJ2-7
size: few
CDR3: ASSLSALEQY

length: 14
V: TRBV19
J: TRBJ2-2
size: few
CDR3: ASQLAGHYNTGELF